These 8 T cell receptor beta chains were sequenced from one sample in a study of blood T cell repertoires in COVID-19. Method: immunoSEQ multiplex PCR; TCRdb's copy keeps in-frame clones and lacks some. In the table there are around 200,000 clones, 85% to 90% of which are singletons. The sample comprised peripheral blood. These receptors came from a man in his late teens or twenties with active or convalescent COVID-19.

This sequence joins TRBV19 and TRBJ1-2; no clear D. Trimming removed 2 bases from V and 1 base from J, with 5 bases in between. Germline CDR1 LNHDA, CDR2 SQIVND (reference sequence). The CDR3 totals 13 residues. The DNA for the CDR3 is TGTGCCAGTAGTATAAGCTATAACTATGGCTACACCTTC. Translation gives CASSISYNYGYTF.

V gene TRBV7-9 combines with J gene TRBJ1-5; D ambiguous. V gave up 0 bases and J gave up 6 bases, with 18 bases separating them. CDR1 and CDR2 (germline): SEHNR, FQNEAQ (reference sequence). The CDR3 sequence is 17 residues long. The CDR3 nucleotides read TGTGCCAGCAGCTTAGCGTTGGGGAGGGTCTTGGGTCAGCCCCAGCATTTT. Its translation: CASSLALGRVLGQPQHF.

The rearrangement links TRBV6-5 to TRBJ2-1, with D possibly being TRBD2 (6 bases). Germline V gene lookup returns CDR1 MNHEY and CDR2 SVGAGI. Trimming took off 6 bases at V and 5 bases at J, with 17 bases between the two ends. The CDR3 is 15 residues long. In DNA, the CDR3 is TGTGCCAGCAGCCGACTAGTTAGAAAGAACAATGAGCAGTTCTTC. Its translation: CASSRLVRKNNEQFF.

The V and J genes are TRBV5-6 and TRBJ2-5; D remains ambiguous. Germline values: CDR1 SGHDT, CDR2 YYEEEE. The V and J ends lost 2 bases and 0 bases respectively, with 8 bases between them. There are 14 residues in the CDR3. CDR3 region: CASSFLRNQETQYF. CDR3 coding DNA: TGTGCCAGCAGCTTTTTGAGGAACCAAGAGACCCAGTACTTC.

J is TRBJ2-2 and V is TRBV6-1, with 15 bases identical to TRBD2. The CDR3 consists of 18 residues. Losses at the gene ends were 3 bases for V and 5 bases for J; bases not matched to a gene: 7. Germline-derived CDR1 and CDR2 are MNHNS and SASEGT. In DNA, the CDR3 is TGTGCCAGCAGTGAGGGGGGACTAGCGGGAGGTGGGACCGGGGAGCTGTTTTTT. Translated: CASSEGGLAGGGTGELFF.

The genes are TRBV19 and TRBJ1-5; maybe TRBD1 (5 bases). The V and J ends lost 1 base and 11 bases respectively, with 24 bases between them. The CDR3 spans 17 residues. The germline V gene has CDR1 LNHDA and CDR2 SQIVND (reference sequence). The CDR3 is CASSIVVIRSGTYSQHF. The CDR3 region has the DNA TGTGCCAGTAGTATAGTCGTTATTAGGTCGGGGACTTACTCCCAGCATTTT.

This sequence joins TRBV9 and TRBJ2-7; 7 nucleotides match TRBD2. The CDR3 contains 15 residues. From germline, CDR1 is SGDLS and CDR2 YYNGEE. With 3 bases clipped from V and 2 bases from J, the junction kept 8 bases outside the gene matches. The CDR3 here is CASSEFSGFAYEQYF. DNA for the CDR3: TGTGCCAGCAGCGAATTTAGCGGGTTTGCCTACGAGCAGTACTTC.

This clone was seen a single time. The rearrangement joins TRBV27 to TRBJ1-1; 9 bases fit TRBD1. The CDR3 is 13 residues long. The V segment lost 8 bases and the J segment 4 bases; nucleotides outside the gene matches: 5. Germline V gene data show CDR1 as MNHEY and CDR2 as SMNVEV (reference sequence). As DNA, the CDR3 is TGTGCCAGCTGGTTGACAGGGGGCACTGAAGCTTTCTTT. Translated: CASWLTGGTEAFF.